The rows below give T cell receptor beta chains drawn from one sample of a study of blood T cell repertoires in COVID-19. This table comes from immunoSEQ multiplex PCR, and its TCRdb copy is limited to in-frame clones, with some not included. The sample carries 150,000 to 200,000 clones, 70% to 85% recorded once. The sequencing input was peripheral blood. Receptors were obtained from a woman in her twenties or thirties with acute or convalescent COVID-19. Each CDR3 is given with its conserved first and last residue. The order of the fields is CDR3 protein, CDR3 DNA, D gene, clone size, J gene, V gene. D genes are given only for firm matches. The size field is filled for only some rows; it gives once, few, many or a size class.

CAWSEWTGRGNEKLFF,TGTGCCTGGAGTGAGTGGACAGGCCGGGGAAACGAAAAACTGTTTTTT,TRBD1,once,TRBJ1-4,TRBV30
CASSLPTGQSEAFF,TGTGCCAGCAGTCTACCGACAGGTCAGTCTGAAGCTTTCTTT,NA,NA,TRBJ1-1,TRBV28
CASSIQGADSPLHF,TGTGCCAGTAGTATCCAGGGGGCGGATTCACCCCTCCACTTT,TRBD1,NA,TRBJ1-6,TRBV19
CASSARAYGYTF,TGTGCCAGCAGCGCGAGGGCCTATGGCTACACCTTC,NA,NA,TRBJ1-2,TRBV9
CSAQGYLTEAFF,TGCAGCGCTCAGGGGTATCTCACTGAAGCTTTCTTT,NA,few,TRBJ1-1,TRBV29-1
CASRGFRTSGYNEQFF,TGTGCCAGCCGAGGGTTCAGGACTAGCGGGTACAATGAGCAGTTCTTC,TRBD2,NA,TRBJ2-1,TRBV19
CASSRQGPYGYTF,TGTGCCAGCAGCAGACAGGGACCTTATGGCTACACCTTC,TRBD1,NA,TRBJ1-2,TRBV6-2/TRBV6-3
CASSLTNSPLHF,TGTGCCAGCAGCTTAACAAATTCACCCCTCCACTTT,NA,NA,TRBJ1-6,TRBV7-2
CASSWPAGVFTEAFF,TGTGCCAGCAGCTGGCCCGCAGGGGTGTTCACTGAAGCTTTCTTT,NA,few,TRBJ1-1,TRBV7-9
CASSRDRGNQPQHF,TGTGCCAGCTCACGCGACAGGGGCAATCAGCCCCAGCATTTT,TRBD1,NA,TRBJ1-5,TRBV18
CASSDRETGNTEAFF,TGCGCCAGCAGTGATCGAGAGACGGGGAACACTGAAGCTTTCTTT,NA,NA,TRBJ1-1,TRBV10-1
CSWQRELETQYF,TGCTCCTGGCAGCGGGAGTTAGAGACCCAGTACTTC,TRBD2,NA,TRBJ2-5,TRBV29-1
CASSLNPRTDGYTF,TGTGCCAGCAGCTTGAATCCCAGAACCGATGGCTACACCTTC,NA,NA,TRBJ1-2,TRBV5-4
CAWSVSGAEQYF,TGTGCCTGGAGTGTAAGTGGGGCAGAGCAGTACTTC,NA,NA,TRBJ2-7,TRBV30
CASSYNRGRGNDEQFF,TGTGCCAGCAGTTACAACAGGGGTAGGGGGAATGACGAGCAGTTCTTC,TRBD1,NA,TRBJ2-1,TRBV28
CATSEARQGFGNQPQHF,TGTGCCACCAGTGAGGCTCGACAGGGCTTTGGCAATCAGCCCCAGCATTTT,TRBD1,NA,TRBJ1-5,TRBV24-1
CASSPGTANSPLHF,TGTGCCAGCAGTCCCGGGACAGCCAATTCACCCCTCCACTTT,TRBD1,few,TRBJ1-6,TRBV6-4
CASSLTGHHDLNGYTF,TGTGCCAGCAGTTTAACGGGACATCACGATTTAAATGGCTACACCTTC,NA,NA,TRBJ1-2,TRBV27
CASSLVRTGGVEAFF,TGTGCCAGCAGTTTAGTCCGGACAGGGGGCGTTGAAGCTTTCTTT,TRBD1,NA,TRBJ1-1,TRBV27
CASSAHTTYEQYF,TGTGCCAGCAGCGCGCACACAACCTACGAGCAGTACTTC,NA,NA,TRBJ2-7,TRBV9
CASSRPDGSSGTISNSYNEQFF,TGCGCCAGCAGCCGTCCTGATGGGTCTAGCGGGACTATCTCGAACTCCTACAATGAGCAGTTCTTC,TRBD2,NA,TRBJ2-1,TRBV4-1
CASSPRGQLGQPQHF,TGTGCCAGCAGCCCAAGGGGGCAGCTAGGTCAGCCCCAGCATTTT,TRBD1,NA,TRBJ1-5,TRBV7-2
CASSLVQGSNTEAFF,TGTGCCAGCAGCTTAGTACAGGGCTCGAACACTGAAGCTTTCTTT,NA,NA,TRBJ1-1,TRBV7-2
CASSLGPNSNQPQHF,TGTGCCAGCAGCTTAGGTCCAAATAGCAATCAGCCCCAGCATTTT,NA,NA,TRBJ1-5,TRBV7-2
CASSRQGPTDTQYF,TGTGCCAGCTCACGACAGGGCCCCACAGATACGCAGTATTTT,TRBD1,NA,TRBJ2-3,TRBV18
CASSLGGRVGSYEQYF,TGTGCCAGCAGCTTGGGGGGGCGGGTCGGCTCCTACGAGCAGTACTTC,NA,NA,TRBJ2-7,TRBV5-4
CASSLVVAPGTEAFF,TGTGCCAGCAGCTTAGTAGTAGCCCCGGGCACTGAAGCTTTCTTT,NA,NA,TRBJ1-1,TRBV11-2
CASSSVFRNTEAFF,TGTGCCAGCAGCTCCGTTTTTAGGAACACTGAAGCTTTCTTT,NA,NA,TRBJ1-1,TRBV7-9
CASSSQRSSTDTQYF,TGTGCCAGCAGCTCACAGCGGAGTAGCACAGATACGCAGTATTTT,NA,once,TRBJ2-3,TRBV11-2
CASSPSYDTSYYGYTF,TGTGCCAGCAGCCCCTCTTACGACACTAGCTACTATGGCTACACCTTC,NA,NA,TRBJ1-2,TRBV4-2
CATSREPGGSYNEQFF,TGTGCCACCAGCAGAGAGCCCGGAGGCTCCTACAATGAGCAGTTCTTC,NA,NA,TRBJ2-1,TRBV15
CASSERVAGVGNTIYF,TGTGCCAGCAGCGAGAGGGTTGCAGGGGTTGGAAACACCATATATTTT,NA,NA,TRBJ1-3,TRBV9
CASSTPRTGDTDTQYF,TGTGCCAGCAGCACCCCTAGGACAGGAGACACAGATACGCAGTATTTT,TRBD1,NA,TRBJ2-3,TRBV9
CASSLSPKYGYTF,TGTGCCAGCAGTTTAAGCCCGAAATATGGCTACACCTTC,NA,once,TRBJ1-2,TRBV12-3/TRBV12-4
CASRPGRPVTEAFF,TGTGCCAGCAGACCAGGGCGTCCCGTCACTGAAGCTTTCTTT,NA,NA,TRBJ1-1,TRBV11-2
CASSVDSATNEKLFF,TGTGCCAGTAGTGTAGACAGCGCAACTAATGAAAAACTGTTTTTT,NA,once,TRBJ1-4,TRBV19
CASSPDRAGELFF,TGTGCCAGCAGCCCGGACAGGGCCGGGGAGCTGTTTTTT,TRBD1,NA,TRBJ2-2,TRBV7-3
CASSFSDVTYNEQFF,TGTGCCAGCAGCTTTTCAGATGTAACCTACAATGAGCAGTTCTTC,NA,NA,TRBJ2-1,TRBV7-9
CASTPGVAGAFEQFF,TGTGCCAGCACCCCGGGGGTAGCGGGAGCCTTTGAGCAGTTCTTC,TRBD2,NA,TRBJ2-1,TRBV3-1/TRBV3-2
CASSPRPRTGINGYTF,TGTGCCAGCTCACCACGTCCGCGGACAGGGATAAATGGCTACACCTTC,TRBD1,NA,TRBJ1-2,TRBV18
CASRQGAGGYTF,TGTGCCAGTAGACAGGGGGCTGGTGGCTACACCTTC,TRBD1,NA,TRBJ1-2,TRBV27
CASSQEGLPEETQYF,TGCGCCAGCAGCCAAGAAGGACTTCCTGAAGAGACCCAGTACTTC,NA,NA,TRBJ2-5,TRBV4-3
CASSSQGGQPQHF,TGTGCCAGCAGCTCGCAGGGAGGGCAGCCCCAGCATTTT,NA,NA,TRBJ1-5,TRBV7-2
CASSSRTGKAKNTGELFF,TGTGCCAGCAGTTCCCGAACAGGGAAGGCCAAGAACACCGGGGAGCTGTTTTTT,NA,NA,TRBJ2-2,TRBV6-2/TRBV6-3
CASRRTGGAGGYTF,TGTGCCAGCAGGAGGACAGGGGGCGCCGGGGGCTACACCTTC,TRBD1,many,TRBJ1-2,TRBV9
CASSYSEGLNEKLFF,TGTGCCAGCAGTTACTCGGAGGGCTTAAATGAAAAACTGTTTTTT,NA,NA,TRBJ1-4,TRBV6-5
CASRLDSWRADTQYF,TGTGCCAGCAGGTTAGACTCATGGCGAGCAGATACGCAGTATTTT,NA,NA,TRBJ2-3,TRBV5-4
CASSPPVYGYTF,TGTGCCAGCAGCCCTCCTGTCTATGGCTACACCTTC,NA,NA,TRBJ1-2,TRBV28
CSASGGRGNQPQHF,TGCAGTGCTAGTGGTGGTAGAGGCAATCAGCCCCAGCATTTT,NA,once,TRBJ1-5,TRBV20-1
CASSSRDTFNQPQHF,TGTGCCAGCAGCTCCCGGGACACCTTCAATCAGCCCCAGCATTTT,NA,NA,TRBJ1-5,TRBV6-5
CASSPPVVRNEQFF,TGTGCCAGCAGTCCCCCGGTGGTACGGAATGAGCAGTTCTTC,NA,NA,TRBJ2-1,TRBV28
CASSLVGTSGGRGFDTQYF,TGCGCCAGCAGCTTGGTAGGGACTAGCGGGGGCCGGGGTTTTGATACGCAGTATTTT,TRBD2,NA,TRBJ2-3,TRBV5-1
CASSLVGGVGTEAFF,TGTGCCAGCAGCTTAGTAGGAGGGGTTGGGACTGAAGCTTTCTTT,NA,NA,TRBJ1-1,TRBV7-2
CASSTTGNYGYTF,TGTGCCAGCAGTACCACAGGAAACTATGGCTACACCTTC,NA,NA,TRBJ1-2,TRBV2
CASSQDLNGFSPLHF,TGTGCCAGCAGCCAAGATCTTAACGGGTTTTCACCCCTCCACTTT,NA,NA,TRBJ1-6,TRBV4-2
CASSVEASGPSGTQYF,TGTGCCAGCAGCGTCGAGGCTAGCGGGCCTTCAGGGACCCAGTACTTC,TRBD2,NA,TRBJ2-5,TRBV9
CASSSGHLDEQYF,TGTGCCAGCAGCTCGGGACACCTCGACGAGCAGTACTTC,NA,NA,TRBJ2-7,TRBV5-6
CASSEPGGKNSPLHF,TGTGCCAGCAGTGAACCGGGTGGCAAGAATTCACCCCTCCACTTT,NA,NA,TRBJ1-6,TRBV25-1
CASSSNWGGYTF,TGTGCCAGCAGTTCTAATTGGGGCGGCTACACCTTC,NA,NA,TRBJ1-2,TRBV5-5